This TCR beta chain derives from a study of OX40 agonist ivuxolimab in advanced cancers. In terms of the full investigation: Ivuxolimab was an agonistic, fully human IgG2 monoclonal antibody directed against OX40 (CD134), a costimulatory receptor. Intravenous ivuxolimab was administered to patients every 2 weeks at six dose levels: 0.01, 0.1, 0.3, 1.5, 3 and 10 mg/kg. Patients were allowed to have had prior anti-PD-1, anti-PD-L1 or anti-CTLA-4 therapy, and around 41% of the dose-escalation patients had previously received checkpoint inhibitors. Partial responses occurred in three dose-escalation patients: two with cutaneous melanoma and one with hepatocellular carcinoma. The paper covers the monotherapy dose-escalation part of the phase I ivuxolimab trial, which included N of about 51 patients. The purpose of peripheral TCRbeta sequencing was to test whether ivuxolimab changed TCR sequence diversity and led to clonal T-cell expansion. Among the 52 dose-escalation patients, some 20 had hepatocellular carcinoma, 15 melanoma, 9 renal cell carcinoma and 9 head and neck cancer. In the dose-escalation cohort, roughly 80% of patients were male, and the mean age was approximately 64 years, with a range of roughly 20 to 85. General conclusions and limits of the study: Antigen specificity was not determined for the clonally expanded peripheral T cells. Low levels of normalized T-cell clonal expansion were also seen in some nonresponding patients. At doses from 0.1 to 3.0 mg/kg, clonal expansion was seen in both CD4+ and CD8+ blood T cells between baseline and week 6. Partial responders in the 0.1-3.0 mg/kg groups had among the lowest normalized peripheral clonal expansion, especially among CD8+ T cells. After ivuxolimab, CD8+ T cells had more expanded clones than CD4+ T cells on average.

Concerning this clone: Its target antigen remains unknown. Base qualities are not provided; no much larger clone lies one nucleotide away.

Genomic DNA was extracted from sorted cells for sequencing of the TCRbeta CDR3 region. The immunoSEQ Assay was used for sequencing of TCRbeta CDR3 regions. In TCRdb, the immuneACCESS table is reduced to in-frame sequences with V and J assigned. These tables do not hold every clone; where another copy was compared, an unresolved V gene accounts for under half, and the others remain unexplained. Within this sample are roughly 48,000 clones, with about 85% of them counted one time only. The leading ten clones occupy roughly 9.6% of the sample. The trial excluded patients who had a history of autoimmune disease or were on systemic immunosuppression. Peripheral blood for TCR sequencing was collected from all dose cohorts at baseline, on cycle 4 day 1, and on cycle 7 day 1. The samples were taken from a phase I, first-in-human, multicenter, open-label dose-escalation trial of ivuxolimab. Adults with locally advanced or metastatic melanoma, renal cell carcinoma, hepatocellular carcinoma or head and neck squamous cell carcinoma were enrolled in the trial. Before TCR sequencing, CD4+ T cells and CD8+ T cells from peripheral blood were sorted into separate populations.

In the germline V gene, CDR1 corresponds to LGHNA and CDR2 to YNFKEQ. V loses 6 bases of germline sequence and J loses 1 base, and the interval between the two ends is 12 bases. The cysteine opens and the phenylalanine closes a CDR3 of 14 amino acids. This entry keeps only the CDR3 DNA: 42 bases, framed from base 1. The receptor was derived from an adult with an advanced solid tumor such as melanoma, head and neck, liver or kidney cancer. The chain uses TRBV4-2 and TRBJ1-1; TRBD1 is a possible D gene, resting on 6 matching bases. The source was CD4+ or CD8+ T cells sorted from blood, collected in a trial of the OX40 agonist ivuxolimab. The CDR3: CASRGGPGNTEAFF. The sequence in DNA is TGTGCCAGCAGGGGGGGGCCGGGGAACACTGAAGCTTTCTTT.